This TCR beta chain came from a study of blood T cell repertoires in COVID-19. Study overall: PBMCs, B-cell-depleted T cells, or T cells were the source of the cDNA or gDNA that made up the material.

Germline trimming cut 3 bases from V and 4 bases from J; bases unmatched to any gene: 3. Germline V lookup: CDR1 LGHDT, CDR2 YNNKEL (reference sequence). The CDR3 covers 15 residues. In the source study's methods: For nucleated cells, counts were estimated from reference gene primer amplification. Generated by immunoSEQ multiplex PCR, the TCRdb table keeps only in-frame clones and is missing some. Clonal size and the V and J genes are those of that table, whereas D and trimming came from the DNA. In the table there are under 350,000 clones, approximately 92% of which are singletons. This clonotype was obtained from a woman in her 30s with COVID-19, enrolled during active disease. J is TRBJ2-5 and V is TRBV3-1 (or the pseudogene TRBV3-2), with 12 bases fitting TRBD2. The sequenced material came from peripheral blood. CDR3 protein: CASSHLTSGRETQYF. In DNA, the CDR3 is TGTGCCAGCAGCCATCTGACTAGCGGGAGAGAGACCCAGTACTTC.